This T cell receptor beta chain was identified during a study of PD-1 blockade in mismatch repair-deficient tumors. For the study at large: All were previously treated, progressing patients with approximately 12 mismatch repair-deficient cancer types.

TCRdb keeps only in-frame clones here, not all; method: immunoSEQ multiplex PCR. The sample lists some 110,000 clones, over 60% seen once, with approximately 5% in the top ten. TCRs were sequenced from a few patients responding to pembrolizumab. On this clone itself: The antigen remains unidentified.

Notes on the study in general: Tumor-resident clones, often undetectable pretreatment in blood, expanded then contracted after pembrolizumab.

Germline CDR1 LNHDA, CDR2 SQIVND (reference sequence). Trimming stripped 3 bases from V and 4 bases from J, with 13 bases between. This CDR3 contains 15 residues. The receptor was isolated from an adult with mismatch repair-deficient cancer. The genes are TRBV19 and TRBJ1-5, with TRBD1 as a possible D gene (6 bases). Sequenced here: peripheral blood, sampled more than 58 weeks after starting pembrolizumab. The CDR3 DNA reads as TGTGCCAGTAGTATCCTCAGGGGTCTTAATCAGCCCCAGCATTTT. Protein: CASSILRGLNQPQHF.